Each of the 16 T cell receptor beta chains below was sequenced from the same sample in a study of neurological immune-mediated disorders. Each CDR3 protein is one row after TCRdb ran MiXCR on the 5' RACE reads. The data show about 58,000 distinct CDR3 sequences, roughly 3.5% seen once. Sequencing used PBMCs. The receptor source for this set is a man aged 25-45 years with multiple sclerosis.

This chain uses TRBV10-3 with TRBJ1-4; no firm D call. Germline V gene lookup returns CDR1 ENHRY and CDR2 SYGVKD. The CDR3 sequence is 15 residues long. V dropped 4 bases and J dropped 5 bases, with 14 bases sitting between them. CDR3 bases: TGTGCCATCAGTGGCAGTTACGTCGTCAATGAAAAACTGTTTTTT. Its protein product is CAISGSYVVNEKLFF.

This clonotype was detected ten times or more. The chain joins TRBV20-1 to TRBJ2-1; possibly TRBD1 for D (6 bases). Deletions cut 2 bases from V and 0 bases from J, with 11 bases between. Per germline, CDR1 DFQATT and CDR2 SNEGSKA (reference sequence). The length of the CDR3 is 15 residues. The CDR3 nucleotides are TGCAGTGCTAGACCTCAGGGGATCTCCTACAATGAGCAGTTCTTC. It is translated as CSARPQGISYNEQFF.

This clonotype was picked up many times. The chain couples TRBV20-1 to TRBJ2-5; TRBD2 might be the D (7 bases). Trimming removed 6 bases at V and 5 bases at J, with 19 bases between. The CDR3 covers 14 residues. Germline values: CDR1 DFQATT, CDR2 SNEGSKA (reference sequence). The CDR3 bases are TGCAGTGCCATCCCTTTAGGGGGGGGCGAGACCCAGTACTTC. Amino acid sequence: CSAIPLGGGETQYF.

This clonotype was detected ten times or more. The V call is TRBV3-1, the J call TRBJ1-6; D may be TRBD1 (5 bases). Germline V lookup: CDR1 LGHDT, CDR2 YNNKEL (reference sequence). This CDR3 comprises 19 residues. V was trimmed by 4 bases and J by 4 bases, leaving 23 bases between them. In DNA, the CDR3 is TGTGCCAGCAGCCTAGGCGGGGCTGCGGGACGGGGATATAATTCACCCCTCCACTTT. Protein sequence: CASSLGGAAGRGYNSPLHF. The variable domain in full, with the rest retrieved from reference TRBV3-1 and TRBJ1-6, is DTAVSQTPKYLVTQMGNDKSIKCEQNLGHDTMYWYKQDSKKFLKIMFSYNNKELIINETVPNRFSPKSPDKAHLNLHINSLELGDSAVYFCASSLGGAAGRGYNSPLHFGNGTRLTVT.

The table lists this clonotype with many counts. The chain couples TRBV12-3 or TRBV12-4 to TRBJ2-5; D possibly corresponds to TRBD1 (6 bases). CDR3 length: 14 residues. With 0 bases removed from V and 4 bases from J, the gap between germline ends came to 9 bases. The CDR3 protein is CASSLAYRVETQYF. The CDR3 nucleotides are TGTGCCAGCAGTTTAGCGTACAGGGTAGAGACCCAGTACTTC.

This clonotype came up many times. The rearrangement links TRBV5-5 to TRBJ2-2; a possible D gene is TRBD1 (5 bases). This CDR3 region has 13 residues. The V end lost 1 base, the J end lost 4 bases, and 5 bases lay between the germline ends. The V gene's germline CDR1 is SGHKS and CDR2 YYEKEE (reference sequence). The CDR3, as DNA: TGTGCCAGCAGCTTGCAGGGCACCGGGGAGCTGTTTTTT. Translated, it gives CASSLQGTGELFF.

This clonotype showed up many times. The V call is TRBV5-1, the J call TRBJ2-1, with 9 bases that match TRBD2. CDR3 length: 16 residues. The germline V gene encodes CDR1 SGHRS and CDR2 YFSETQ. V dropped 0 bases and J dropped 6; count of bases not matched to a gene: 7. This chain's CDR3 is CASSLVSGGLFNEQFF. The CDR3 coding sequence is TGCGCCAGCAGCTTGGTTAGCGGGGGCCTCTTCAATGAGCAGTTCTTC.

At least ten counts were recorded for this clonotype. The chain uses TRBV27 and TRBJ1-1; 11 bases fit TRBD1. Germline loops: CDR1 MNHEY, CDR2 SMNVEV (reference sequence). This CDR3 is built from 16 residues. The V and J ends lost 4 bases and 7 bases, in that order; junction bases with no gene match: 11. The CDR3 reads CASSSLGQGALSEAFF. The DNA of the CDR3 is TGTGCCAGCAGTTCCCTCGGACAGGGGGCTCTCAGTGAAGCTTTCTTT.

This clonotype was seen ten or more times. CDR3 amino acids: CASSLAGVNTGELFF. CDR3 bases: TGTGCCAGCAGCTTGGCGGGGGTAAACACCGGGGAGCTGTTTTTT. The chain carries TRBV5-4 and TRBJ2-2; maybe TRBD2 (6 bases). V was cut by 0 bases and J by 2 bases, with 8 bases left in between. CDR1 SGHNT and CDR2 YYREEE come from the germline V gene (reference sequence). The CDR3 is 15 residues long.

A note on this clonotype: A much larger clone lies one base from this, so it may be a read error. The chain links TRBV20-1 to TRBJ2-2, with D tentatively TRBD2 (5 bases). The CDR3 is 14 amino acids. From germline, CDR1 is DFQATT and CDR2 SNEGSKA (reference sequence). Between the trimmed V and J ends, which lost 5 bases and 7 bases, there was a span of 17 bases. CDR3 nucleotides: TGCAGTGCTCAGGCACCTATTGAGGGCGGGGAGCTGTTTTTT. This codes for CSAQAPIEGGELFF.

This clonotype was seen at least ten times. The DNA for the CDR3 is TGCGCCAGCAGAGACAGGGTAATCGCGAACACCGGGGAGCTGTTTTTT. Protein product: CASRDRVIANTGELFF. V and J are TRBV5-1 and TRBJ2-2, with 7 nucleotides matching TRBD1. The CDR3 length is 16 residues. Germline lookup yields CDR1 SGHRS and CDR2 YFSETQ. After removal of 5 bases from V and 0 bases from J, the junction contained 7 bases not matched to a gene. The full variable domain, in which reference TRBV5-1 and TRBJ2-2 provide the parts outside the CDR3, is KAGVTQTPRYLIKTRGQQVTLSCSPISGHRSVSWYQQTPGQGLQFLFEYFSETQRNKGNFPGRFSGRQFSNSRSEMNVSTLELGDSALYLCASRDRVIANTGELFFGEGSRLTVL.

This clonotype has a count of ten or more. The V gene is TRBV5-1, the J gene TRBJ2-3; unclear D gene. This CDR3 comprises 13 residues. V lost 0 bases and J lost 4, with 6 bases in between. From germline, CDR1 is SGHRS and CDR2 YFSETQ. The CDR3: CASSLGAADTQYF. The CDR3 nucleotides are TGCGCCAGCAGCTTGGGGGCCGCAGATACGCAGTATTTT.

This clonotype was observed many times. The chain links TRBV4-2 to TRBJ1-2; no firm D call. Looked up from germline, CDR1 is LGHNA and CDR2 is YNFKEQ. The CDR3 length is 13 residues. Trimming removed 0 bases from V and 4 bases from J, with 6 bases in between. The CDR3 spells CASSQDPRYGYTF. The DNA of the CDR3 is TGTGCCAGCAGCCAAGATCCCCGCTATGGCTACACCTTC.

This clonotype was counted ten times or more. The chain has TRBV4-2 and TRBJ1-4; D not resolved. Germline V gene sequence: CDR1 LGHNA, CDR2 YNFKEQ. Trimming took off 4 bases at V and 10 bases at J, with 7 bases between the two ends. This CDR3 spans 11 amino acids. The CDR3 DNA reads TGTGCCAGCAGCCTAACCCCAAAACTGTTTTTT. Translation gives CASSLTPKLFF.

This clonotype was detected many times. The rearrangement joins TRBV18 to TRBJ1-5; D gene unclear. CDR1 is KGHSH, CDR2 LQKENI, per germline. The CDR3 length is 14 residues. V lost 1 base to trimming and J lost 1 base, with 5 bases between them. The CDR3 DNA follows: TGTGCCAGCTCACCACAAACAAGCAATCAGCCCCAGCATTTT. This codes for CASSPQTSNQPQHF.

This clonotype was detected only a few times. The chain is built from TRBV27 and TRBJ2-3; D remains ambiguous. The CDR3 spans 13 residues. Germline CDR1 is MNHEY and CDR2 is SMNVEV (reference sequence). With 2 bases removed from V and 6 bases from J, the gap between germline ends came to 9 bases. CDR3 region: CASSLVVGDTQYF. The CDR3 region has the DNA TGTGCCAGCAGTTTAGTGGTGGGGGATACGCAGTATTTT.